This TCR beta chain was found in a study of cytomegalovirus exposure and HLA in healthy donors. Study results and caveats: Researchers reportedly found TCR beta sequences accurately predicted most subjects' HLA-A and HLA-B alleles.

V lost 0 bases, J lost 7 bases, and 12 bases lay in between. The CDR3 loop spans 14 amino acids. Germline assignment: CDR1 SGHTA and CDR2 FQGNSA. Comments on this clone: Its target is not known.

The PCR used 60 Vbeta and 13 Jbeta primers. Profiling relied on immunoSEQ multiplex PCR, and the TCRdb table lists in-frame clones only, not all of them. The table lists about 89,000 clones, around 80% of them singletons. Source material: PBMCs. The sequence was obtained from a man younger than 45 in good health and CMV-seronegative. This sequence joins TRBV7-2 and TRBJ1-1; D remains unclear. CDR3 residues: CASSLAGNRGEAFF. DNA for the CDR3: TGTGCCAGCAGCTTAGCAGGGAATCGGGGTGAAGCTTTCTTT.